This T cell receptor beta chain was recovered during a study of cytomegalovirus exposure and HLA in healthy donors. Overall study context: Unique TCR beta sequences numbering fewer than 130 million came from approximately 180 million T cells in an earlier analysis. Study-wide results and limits: In vitro work confirmed that a few CMV-associated chains recognize CMV antigens. For most TCR beta V segments, an earlier analysis put the productive rate at about 90% or about 30% of the time.

About this clone itself: Its antigen is not known.

Researchers ran the PCR with 60 Vbeta and 13 Jbeta primers. Sequencing was performed with immunoSEQ multiplex PCR; in TCRdb, only in-frame clones are kept and a portion is missing. The sample yields 140,000 or so clones, around 70% seen once. Deletions cut 5 bases from V and 5 bases from J, with 18 bases between. Germline CDR1 is KGHSH and CDR2 is LQKENI. The CDR3 covers 16 residues. The clonotype was recovered from a woman aged 25 to 45 in good health and CMV-seronegative. The chain combines TRBV18 with TRBJ1-4; D is possibly TRBD1 (5 bases). Sequencing was done on a sample of PBMCs. The CDR3: CASSSNGAALNEKLFF. CDR3 sequence (DNA): TGTGCCAGCTCAAGCAATGGGGCAGCGCTGAATGAAAAACTGTTTTTT.